This TCR beta chain was found in a study of early stage breast cancer tumors. At the level of the study: ER+/PR+/HER2- status applied to about 80% of the 16 invasive breast tumors.

CDR3 length equals 15 residues. This clone has more than one count but fewer than ten. Its antigen is still unknown. General study results and limits: Compared with adjacent normal breast tissue, tumors showed 2 to 2.5-fold greater T cell density and higher clonality. In 14 of 16 patients, blood comparison separated tumor from normal breast.

Libraries were prepared by immunoSEQ multiplex PCR; TCRdb keeps only in-frame clonotypes and omits some of them. Of 25,000 to 35,000 clones detected, 80% appear once; the ten largest clones hold approximately 12%. V gene TRBV21-1 combines with J gene TRBJ2-3; the table gives TRBD1 as D, unverified against the DNA. TRBV21-1 is an annotated pseudogene. The sequencing input was blood. The receptor comes from a person between 55 and 70 years old with breast cancer. CDR3: CASRAIRDIINTQYF. CDR3 bases: TGTGCCAGCAGGGCGATCCGGGACATCATTAATACGCAGTATTTT.